This T cell receptor (beta chain) derives from a study of CD8 T cells in ankylosing spondylitis. Whole-study findings and limits: About 8 highly homologous variants made up a TCR beta motif, and this motif appeared characteristic of ankylosing spondylitis blood.

Turning to this clonotype: The antigen is undetermined. Its ends do not fully match the called genes, so a read error is possible.

Using its own MiXCR run on the 5' RACE reads, TCRdb lists one record per CDR3 protein. The sample carries about 440,000 distinct CDR3 sequences, roughly 17% recorded once. The sequencing input was blood, either unsorted or a sorted T cell fraction (not recorded which). The receptor was isolated from a male donor with ankylosing spondylitis.

The CDR3 sequence: CASSLGLNTKAFF. Written as DNA, the CDR3 is TGTGCCAGCAGCTTGGGCCTAAACACTAAAGCTTTCTTT. The chain links TRBV12-3 or TRBV12-4 to TRBJ1-1; unclear D gene. CDR3 length: 13 residues.